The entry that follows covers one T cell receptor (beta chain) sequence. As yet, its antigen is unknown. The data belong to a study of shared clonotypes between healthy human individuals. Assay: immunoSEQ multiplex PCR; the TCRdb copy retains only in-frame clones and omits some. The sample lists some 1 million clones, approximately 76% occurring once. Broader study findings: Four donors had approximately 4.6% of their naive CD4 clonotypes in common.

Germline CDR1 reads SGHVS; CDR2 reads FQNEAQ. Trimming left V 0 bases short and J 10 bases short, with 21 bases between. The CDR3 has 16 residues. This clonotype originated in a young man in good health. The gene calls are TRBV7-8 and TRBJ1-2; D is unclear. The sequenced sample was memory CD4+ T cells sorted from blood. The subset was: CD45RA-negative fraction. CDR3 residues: CASSLATGRAVVDYTF. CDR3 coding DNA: TGTGCCAGCAGCTTAGCGACCGGGCGGGCGGTTGTCGACTACACCTTC.